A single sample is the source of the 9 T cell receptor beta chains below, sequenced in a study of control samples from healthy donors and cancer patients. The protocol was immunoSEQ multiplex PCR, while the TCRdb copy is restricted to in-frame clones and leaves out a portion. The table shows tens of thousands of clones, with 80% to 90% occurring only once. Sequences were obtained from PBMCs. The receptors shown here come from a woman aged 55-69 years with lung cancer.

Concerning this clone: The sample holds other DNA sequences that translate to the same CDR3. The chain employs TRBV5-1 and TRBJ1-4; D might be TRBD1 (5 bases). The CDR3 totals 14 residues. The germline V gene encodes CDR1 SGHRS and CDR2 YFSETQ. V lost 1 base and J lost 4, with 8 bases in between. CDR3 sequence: CASSLTGGNEKLFF. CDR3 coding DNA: TGCGCCAGCAGCTTGACCGGGGGTAATGAAAAACTGTTTTTT.

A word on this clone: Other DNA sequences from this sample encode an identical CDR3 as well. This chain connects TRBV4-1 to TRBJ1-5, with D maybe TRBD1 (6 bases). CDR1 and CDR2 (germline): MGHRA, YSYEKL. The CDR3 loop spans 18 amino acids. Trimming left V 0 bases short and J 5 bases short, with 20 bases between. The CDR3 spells CASSQDAGAGLLYQPQHF. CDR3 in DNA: TGCGCCAGCAGCCAAGACGCGGGGGCAGGCCTACTGTATCAGCCCCAGCATTTT.

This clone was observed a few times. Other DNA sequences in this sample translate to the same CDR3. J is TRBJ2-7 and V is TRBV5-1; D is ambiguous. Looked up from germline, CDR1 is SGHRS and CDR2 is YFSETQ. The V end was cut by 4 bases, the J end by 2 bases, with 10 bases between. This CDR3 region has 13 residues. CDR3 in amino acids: CASSPDGTYEQYF. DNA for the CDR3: TGCGCCAGCAGCCCCGACGGAACCTACGAGCAGTACTTC. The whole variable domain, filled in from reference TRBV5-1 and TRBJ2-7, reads KAGVTQTPRYLIKTRGQQVTLSCSPISGHRSVSWYQQTPGQGLQFLFEYFSETQRNKGNFPGRFSGRQFSNSRSEMNVSTLELGDSALYLCASSPDGTYEQYFGPGTRLTVT.

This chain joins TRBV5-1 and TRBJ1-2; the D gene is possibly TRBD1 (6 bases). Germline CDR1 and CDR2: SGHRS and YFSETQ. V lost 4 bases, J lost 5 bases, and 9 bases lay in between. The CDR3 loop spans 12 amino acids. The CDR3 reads CASSVQGYGYTF. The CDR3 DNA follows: TGCGCCAGCAGCGTACAGGGTTATGGCTACACCTTC.

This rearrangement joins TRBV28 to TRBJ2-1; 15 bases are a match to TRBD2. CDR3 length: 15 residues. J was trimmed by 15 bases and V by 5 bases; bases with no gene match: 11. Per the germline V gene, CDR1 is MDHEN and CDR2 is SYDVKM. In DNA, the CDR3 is TGTGCCAGCAGTACTGCCGGGACTAGCGGGAGGTTAAGGTTCTTC. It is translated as CASSTAGTSGRLRFF.

CDR3 sequence: CASTVEREWDEQFF. The CDR3 DNA follows: TGTGCCAGCACCGTCGAGCGGGAGTGGGATGAGCAGTTCTTC. The chain uses TRBV11-2 and TRBJ2-1; 8 nucleotides agree with TRBD2. CDR1 and CDR2 from the germline V gene are SGHAT and FQNNGV. The V and J ends lost 7 bases and 8 bases, in that order; junction bases with no gene match: 10. CDR3 length: 14 residues.

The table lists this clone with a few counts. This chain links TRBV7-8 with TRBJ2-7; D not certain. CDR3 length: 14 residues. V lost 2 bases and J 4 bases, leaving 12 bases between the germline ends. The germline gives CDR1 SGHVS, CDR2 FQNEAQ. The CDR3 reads CASSLRALMYEQYF. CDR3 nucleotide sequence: TGTGCCAGCAGCTTAAGGGCCTTAATGTACGAGCAGTACTTC.

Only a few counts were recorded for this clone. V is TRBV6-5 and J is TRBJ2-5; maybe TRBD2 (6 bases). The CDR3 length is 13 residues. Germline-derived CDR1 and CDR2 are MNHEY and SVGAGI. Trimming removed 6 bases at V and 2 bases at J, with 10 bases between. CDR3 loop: CASSRDLQETQYF. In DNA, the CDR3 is TGTGCCAGCAGCCGGGACTTACAAGAGACCCAGTACTTC.

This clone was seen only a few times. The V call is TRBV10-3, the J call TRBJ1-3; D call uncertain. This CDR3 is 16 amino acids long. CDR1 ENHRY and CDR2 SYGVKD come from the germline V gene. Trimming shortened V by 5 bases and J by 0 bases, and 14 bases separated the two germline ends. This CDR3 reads CAISTVGVSSGNTIYF. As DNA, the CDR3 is TGTGCCATCAGTACCGTCGGGGTAAGCTCTGGAAACACCATATATTTT.